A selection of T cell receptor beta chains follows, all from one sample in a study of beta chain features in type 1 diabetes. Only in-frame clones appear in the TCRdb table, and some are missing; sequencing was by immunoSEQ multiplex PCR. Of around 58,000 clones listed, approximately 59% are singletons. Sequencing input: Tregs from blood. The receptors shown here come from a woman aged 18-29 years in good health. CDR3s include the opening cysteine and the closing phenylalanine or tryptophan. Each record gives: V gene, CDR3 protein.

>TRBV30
CAWSIKTSGSTDTQYF
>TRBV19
CASSPQGAPYQPQHF
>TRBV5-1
CASSLAIRNTGELFF
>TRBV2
CASTLDRAANYGYTF
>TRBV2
CASSEQGRQPQHF
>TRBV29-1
CSVGARRVHEQFF
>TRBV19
CASSPYSQDNEQFF
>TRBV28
CASRDTYEQYF
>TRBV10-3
CAISEGASGYTF
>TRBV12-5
CASGYSGAALQETQYF
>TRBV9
CASSVLTDTQYF
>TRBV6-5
CASSRHGAEQNIQYF
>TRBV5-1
CASSPQRGGYNEQFF
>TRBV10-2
CASSRDRVNEKLFF
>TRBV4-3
CASSQSFGSGNTIYF
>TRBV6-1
CASSSPGEAFF
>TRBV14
CASSQVMALGIYF
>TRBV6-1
CASSPGHGNIQYF
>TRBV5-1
CASSFGGTSYNEQFF
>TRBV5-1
CASSFGGRLGIQYF
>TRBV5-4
CASSPGLAGTSTDTQYF
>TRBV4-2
CASSQFDRQNTEAFF
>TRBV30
CAWRGGRTTEAFF
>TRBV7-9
CASSESYRATNEKLFF
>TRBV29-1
CSVGLLEETQYF
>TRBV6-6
CASSKGQGGDAKLFF
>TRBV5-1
CASSLLGADGYTF
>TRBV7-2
CASSLGQGGSGELFF
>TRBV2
CASIASEGYETQYF
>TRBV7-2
CASSSRQGPHTGELFF
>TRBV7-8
CASSLARETQYF
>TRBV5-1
CASTLGQGLYGYTF
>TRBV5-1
CASSFLPGETQYF
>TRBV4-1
CASRLTGGSYGYTF
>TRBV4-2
CASSPPRDRGLTDTQYF
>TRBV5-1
CASSYTEINTEAFF
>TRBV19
CASSPGRVRSEQFF
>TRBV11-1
CASSPQGDVYNEQFF
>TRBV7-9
CASSLEVQGGYTF
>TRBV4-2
CASSRKGSGTVYGYTF
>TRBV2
CASSGSSGNYNEQFF
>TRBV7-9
CASSFSAKGAGNEQFF